This TCR beta chain comes out of a study of T cells in localized non-small cell lung cancer. The study, taken as a whole, reports: Of the top 100 tumor clones, median around 60 were in adjacent lung, some 30 among its top 100. Higher adjacent-lung clonality was associated with shorter survival. Exceeding tumor, uninvolved adjacent lung had the highest T cell clonality.

Concerning this clone: Its antigen is as yet unknown.

CDR1 and CDR2 (germline): LNHDA, SQIVND (reference sequence). CDR3 length equals 15 residues. V lost 5 bases, J lost 2 bases, and 13 bases lay in between. Clones were read by immunoSEQ multiplex PCR, and TCRdb kept only the in-frame ones, dropping some. This sample has around 6,700 clones; around 42% occur once, and the top ten carry around 7.7%. The material was lung tumor tissue, obtained before any cancer treatment. This TCR was sampled from a man between 40 and 75 years old with stage III lung adenocarcinoma. The rearrangement links TRBV19 to TRBJ1-5; D is possibly TRBD1 (5 bases). CDR3 loop: CASSASGDGNQPQHF. The CDR3, as DNA: TGTGCCAGTAGTGCCTCGGGGGATGGCAATCAGCCCCAGCATTTT.